This T cell receptor (beta chain) comes out of a study of Graves' ophthalmopathy and Graves' hyperthyroidism. Study background: Stable hyperthyroidism meant no progression to ophthalmopathy within 18 months of follow-up. The study, taken as a whole, reports: Cross-validated, the 13-signature model showed 87.88%/81.08% sensitivity/specificity, and 80%/75% in the test set.

As concerns this clonotype: Its antigen remains unidentified.

The V end lost 2 bases, the J end lost 0 bases, and 4 bases lay between the germline ends. Germline CDR1 reads MNHNS; CDR2 reads SASEGT. This CDR3 has 14 amino acids. Amplifying from RNA transcripts, the study obtained TCR beta CDR3 regions. Following a first-round RT-PCR that used HTBI primers, a second-round multiplex PCR was carried out. MiXCR was run by TCRdb on the multiplex PCR reads, yielding one entry per CDR3 protein. This sample carries 450,000 to 600,000 distinct CDR3 sequences, approximately 37% of them seen once, and the ten largest clones take 3.5% to 4.5%. The V call is TRBV6-1, the J call TRBJ2-2, with D unresolved. The sequence was collected from an adult man with Graves' hyperthyroidism. The sequenced sample consisted of peripheral blood or thyroid tissue (not recorded which). CDR3 in amino acids: CASSEIANTGELFF. CDR3 coding DNA: TGTGCCAGCAGTGAAATCGCGAACACCGGGGAGCTGTTTTTT.